A selection of T cell receptor beta chains follows, all from one sample in a study of CD8 T cells in ankylosing spondylitis. From the 5' RACE reads, TCRdb called clonotypes with MiXCR, one entry per CDR3 protein. The sample includes about 90,000 distinct CDR3 sequences, 25% to 35% seen only once; the top ten take roughly 60%. Source material: blood, either unsorted or a sorted T cell fraction (not recorded which). The receptor source for this set is a male donor with ankylosing spondylitis or in good health (not recorded which). The CDR3 runs from the conserved cysteine through the conserved F or W. The D gene is left open where the match is weak. Part of the rows lack a size; the others show once, few, many or a class for expanded clones.

v_call	d_call	j_call	cdr3_length	clone_size	cdr3_nt	cdr3_aa
TRBV12-3/TRBV12-4	-	TRBJ2-2	13	-	TGTGCCAGCAGTTTACTACAGAAAGGGGAGCTGTTTTTT	CASSLLQKGELFF
TRBV10-3	-	TRBJ1-4	14	-	TGTGCCATCAGTGCGGGAGAGGCTAATGAAAAACTGTTTTTT	CAISAGEANEKLFF
TRBV16	-	TRBJ2-1	16	few	TGTGCCAGCAGCCAAGCATCCCCGGGGTCCTACAATGAGCAGTTCTTC	CASSQASPGSYNEQFF
TRBV5-1	TRBD1	TRBJ1-2	15	-	TGCGCCAGCAGCTTGGCTCTTAGACAGGGTGTCGGCTACACCTTC	CASSLALRQGVGYTF
TRBV5-1	TRBD2	TRBJ2-2	14	-	TGCGCCAGCAAGATGGGGACTAGCGACGGGGAGCTGTTTTTT	CASKMGTSDGELFF
TRBV6-1	-	TRBJ2-7	14	few	TGTGCCAGCAGTGGGACTTTTCCTAACTACGAGCAGTACTTC	CASSGTFPNYEQYF
TRBV5-6	-	TRBJ2-1	14	many	TGTGCCAGCAGCCCCCGAGATTCATATGGTGAGCAGTTCTTC	CASSPRDSYGEQFF
TRBV5-5	-	TRBJ2-5	14	-	TGTGCCAGCAACACCGGTTGGGACCAAGAGACCCAGTACTTC	CASNTGWDQETQYF
TRBV5-1	TRBD2	TRBJ2-3	16	-	TGCGCCAGCAGCTTGGAACTAGCGGGTATCACAGATACGCAGTATTTT	CASSLELAGITDTQYF
TRBV12-3/TRBV12-4	-	TRBJ2-7	12	-	TGTGCCAGCAGTTTACCAGGTTACGAGCAGTACTTC	CASSLPGYEQYF
TRBV19	TRBD2	TRBJ2-2	15	-	TGTGCCAGTAGTACTAGCGGGAGACCTTCGTGGGAGCTGTTTTTT	CASSTSGRPSWELFF
TRBV27	-	TRBJ1-1	15	-	TGTGCCAGCAGTTTCCAGGGTGGCGGGAACACTGAAGCTTTCTTT	CASSFQGGGNTEAFF
TRBV11-2	-	TRBJ2-7	13	-	TGTGCCAGCAGCTTCCTCGTTCTTAACGAGCAGTACTTC	CASSFLVLNEQYF
TRBV6-1	-	TRBJ1-2	15	many	TGTGCCAGCAGCGATACTCGGGGGTTTAACTATGGCTACACCTTC	CASSDTRGFNYGYTF
TRBV15	-	TRBJ1-1	14	-	TGTGCCACCAGCAGAGTTTCGGAGGACACTGAAGCTTTCTTT	CATSRVSEDTEAFF
TRBV7-8	-	TRBJ2-1	15	-	TGTGCCAGCAGCAGAAAACTAGGAGTTTTCGATGAGCAGTTCTTC	CASSRKLGVFDEQFF
TRBV12-3/TRBV12-4	-	TRBJ2-3	11	many	TGTGCCAGCGGACGCACAGATACGCAGTATTTT	CASGRTDTQYF
TRBV5-1	-	TRBJ2-2	14	-	TGCGCCAGCAGCTTCGATTTTGGTGCCGGGGAGCTGTTTTTT	CASSFDFGAGELFF
TRBV11-2	TRBD2	TRBJ2-3	16	-	TGTGCCAGCAGCTTCACCGGGGGACTAGCTCCAGATACGCAGTATTTT	CASSFTGGLAPDTQYF
TRBV6-2/TRBV6-3	-	TRBJ1-4	15	-	TGTGCCAGCAGCTACGACGGGCTGACTAATGAAAAACTGTTTTTT	CASSYDGLTNEKLFF
TRBV5-1	-	TRBJ2-5	13	few	TGCGCCAGCAGCCTAAGGACGACGGAGACCCAGTACTTC	CASSLRTTETQYF
TRBV6-2/TRBV6-3	-	TRBJ2-3	13	few	TGTGCCAGCAGGAGTAGCAGCACAGATACGCAGTATTTT	CASRSSSTDTQYF
TRBV5-1	-	TRBJ2-2	16	-	TGCGCCAGCAGCTTGGTCGTCGGCTCGAACACCGGGGAGCTGTTTTTT	CASSLVVGSNTGELFF
TRBV7-8	-	TRBJ1-3	14	few	TGTGCCAGCAGCCTGCGCAGGGTTGGGGACACCATATATTTT	CASSLRRVGDTIYF
TRBV5-1	TRBD2	TRBJ2-2	17	many	TGCGCCAGCAGCTTGGCCGCCTTAGCGGGAGGAGCCGGGGAGCTGTTTTTT	CASSLAALAGGAGELFF
TRBV7-9	-	TRBJ1-4	15	-	TGTGCCAGCAGCAGGGACACCTCAACTAATGAAAAACTGTTTTTT	CASSRDTSTNEKLFF
TRBV7-3	-	TRBJ2-1	15	-	TGTGCCAGCAGCTTGGAACAGGGATTACGGAATGAGCAGTTCTTC	CASSLEQGLRNEQFF
TRBV7-2	TRBD2	TRBJ2-5	15	many	TGTGCCAGCAGCCTCCAGATCCAGCGGGGAAAGACCCAGTACTTC	CASSLQIQRGKTQYF
TRBV14	TRBD1	TRBJ1-2	13	-	TGTGCCAGCAGCCAGCGAAACAGGGGGGGCTACACCTTC	CASSQRNRGGYTF
TRBV24-1	-	TRBJ2-1	14	-	TGTGCCACCAGTGAAGCCGGGACCATCAATGAGCAGTTCTTC	CATSEAGTINEQFF
TRBV20-1	-	TRBJ2-7	11	-	TGCAGTGCTCGTCGACTTTACGAGCAGTACTTC	CSARRLYEQYF
TRBV5-4	-	TRBJ1-1	13	-	TGTGCCAGCAGCAGGGAAGGGAACACTGAAGCTTTCTTT	CASSREGNTEAFF
TRBV20-1	TRBD2	TRBJ2-1	15	few	TGCAGTGCCCCAGCTTGGAGCGGGGGGTTCAATGAGCAGTTCTTC	CSAPAWSGGFNEQFF
TRBV20-1	TRBD2	TRBJ2-2	13	few	TGCAGTCTAGCGGGGGAGAACACCGGGGAGCTGTTTTTT	CSLAGENTGELFF
TRBV7-9	-	TRBJ1-2	13	few	TGTGCCAGCGGAGAGACAGCTAACTATGGCTACACCTTC	CASGETANYGYTF
TRBV7-9	TRBD2	TRBJ2-3	12	-	TGTGCCAGCAGCAAACTAGCGGTTACGCAGTATTTT	CASSKLAVTQYF
TRBV20-1	TRBD2	TRBJ2-1	14	few	TGCAGTGCTAGCCCACTAGCGGGGCACAATGAGCAGTTCTTC	CSASPLAGHNEQFF
TRBV2	-	TRBJ1-1	13	-	TGTGCCAGCAGCCAAGCAGGGAACACTGAAGCTTTCTTT	CASSQAGNTEAFF
TRBV4-1	TRBD1	TRBJ2-4	15	-	TGCGCCAGCAGCCTGTGGGGACAGGGGACAAACATTCAGTACTTC	CASSLWGQGTNIQYF
TRBV3-1	-	TRBJ1-5	13	-	TGTGCCAGCAGCCAGTACACGGGTCAGCCCCAGCATTTT	CASSQYTGQPQHF
TRBV12-3/TRBV12-4	-	TRBJ2-3	17	few	TGTGCCAGCAGTTTAATTCCCGGGTATGGGGTGACAGATACGCAGTATTTT	CASSLIPGYGVTDTQYF
TRBV20-1	-	TRBJ2-3	10	few	TGCAGCCTCGGGACAGATACGCAGTATTTT	CSLGTDTQYF
TRBV5-5	-	TRBJ1-2	13	-	TGTGCCAGCAGCTTAAGCCCTATGGACGGCTACACCTTC	CASSLSPMDGYTF
TRBV9	-	TRBJ2-7	14	few	TGTGCCAGCAGCCCCCGGACCGCTACCTACGAGCAGTACTTC	CASSPRTATYEQYF
TRBV24-1	TRBD1	TRBJ2-1	12	few	TGTGCCACCAGGGCAGGGGGAAATGAGCAGTTCTTC	CATRAGGNEQFF
TRBV6-5	-	TRBJ1-1	16	few	TGTGCCAGCAGTTACTCGCGGGACACCTTACATTTGGAAGCTTTCTTT	CASSYSRDTLHLEAFF
TRBV20-1	TRBD1	TRBJ2-7	16	many	TGCAGTGCTCCGATCCGGGACAGGGGGCGCCCCTACGAGCAGTACTTC	CSAPIRDRGRPYEQYF
TRBV5-1	-	TRBJ2-5	13	few	TGCGCCAGCAGCCCAGCTCACGCAGAGACCCAGTACTTC	CASSPAHAETQYF
TRBV29-1	TRBD1	TRBJ1-1	14	-	TGCAGCGTTGCGATACAGGGGAGGAACACTGAAGCTTTCTTT	CSVAIQGRNTEAFF
TRBV5-1	-	TRBJ1-5	14	few	TGCGCCAGCAGCGCTGGCCCGAGTAATCAGCCCCAGCATTTT	CASSAGPSNQPQHF
TRBV5-1	TRBD2	TRBJ2-2	14	few	TGCGCCAGCAGCTCGGGACTAGTAGCCGGGGAGCTGTTTTTT	CASSSGLVAGELFF
TRBV5-1	TRBD2	TRBJ2-2	15	few	TGCGCCAGCAGCTGGGGACTAGATAACACCGGGGAGCTGTTTTTT	CASSWGLDNTGELFF
TRBV12-3/TRBV12-4	-	TRBJ2-1	11	few	TGTGCCAGCAGTTTTCGGTATGAGCAGTTCTTC	CASSFRYEQFF
TRBV29-1	-	TRBJ1-2	12	few	TGCAGCGCCCAGACTCGTTCCTATGGCTACACCTTC	CSAQTRSYGYTF
TRBV29-1	-	TRBJ1-1	10	-	TGCAGCGTTGTAGTCACTGAAGCTTTCTTT	CSVVVTEAFF